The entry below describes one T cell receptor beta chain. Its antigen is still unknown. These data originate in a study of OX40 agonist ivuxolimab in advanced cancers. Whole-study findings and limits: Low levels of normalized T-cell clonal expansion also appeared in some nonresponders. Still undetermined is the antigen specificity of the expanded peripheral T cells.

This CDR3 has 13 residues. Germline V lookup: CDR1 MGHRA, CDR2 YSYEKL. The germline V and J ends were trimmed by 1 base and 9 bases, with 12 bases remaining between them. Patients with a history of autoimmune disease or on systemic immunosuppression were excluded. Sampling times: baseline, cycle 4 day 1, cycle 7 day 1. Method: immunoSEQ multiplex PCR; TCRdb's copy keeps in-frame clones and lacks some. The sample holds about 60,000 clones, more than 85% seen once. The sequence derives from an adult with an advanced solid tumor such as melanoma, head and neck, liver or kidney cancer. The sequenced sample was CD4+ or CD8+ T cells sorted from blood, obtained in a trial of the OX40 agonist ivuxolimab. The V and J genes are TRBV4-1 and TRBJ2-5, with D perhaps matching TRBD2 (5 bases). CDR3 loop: CASSQGHGEPQYF. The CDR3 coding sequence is TGCGCCAGCAGCCAAGGGCACGGGGAGCCCCAGTACTTC.